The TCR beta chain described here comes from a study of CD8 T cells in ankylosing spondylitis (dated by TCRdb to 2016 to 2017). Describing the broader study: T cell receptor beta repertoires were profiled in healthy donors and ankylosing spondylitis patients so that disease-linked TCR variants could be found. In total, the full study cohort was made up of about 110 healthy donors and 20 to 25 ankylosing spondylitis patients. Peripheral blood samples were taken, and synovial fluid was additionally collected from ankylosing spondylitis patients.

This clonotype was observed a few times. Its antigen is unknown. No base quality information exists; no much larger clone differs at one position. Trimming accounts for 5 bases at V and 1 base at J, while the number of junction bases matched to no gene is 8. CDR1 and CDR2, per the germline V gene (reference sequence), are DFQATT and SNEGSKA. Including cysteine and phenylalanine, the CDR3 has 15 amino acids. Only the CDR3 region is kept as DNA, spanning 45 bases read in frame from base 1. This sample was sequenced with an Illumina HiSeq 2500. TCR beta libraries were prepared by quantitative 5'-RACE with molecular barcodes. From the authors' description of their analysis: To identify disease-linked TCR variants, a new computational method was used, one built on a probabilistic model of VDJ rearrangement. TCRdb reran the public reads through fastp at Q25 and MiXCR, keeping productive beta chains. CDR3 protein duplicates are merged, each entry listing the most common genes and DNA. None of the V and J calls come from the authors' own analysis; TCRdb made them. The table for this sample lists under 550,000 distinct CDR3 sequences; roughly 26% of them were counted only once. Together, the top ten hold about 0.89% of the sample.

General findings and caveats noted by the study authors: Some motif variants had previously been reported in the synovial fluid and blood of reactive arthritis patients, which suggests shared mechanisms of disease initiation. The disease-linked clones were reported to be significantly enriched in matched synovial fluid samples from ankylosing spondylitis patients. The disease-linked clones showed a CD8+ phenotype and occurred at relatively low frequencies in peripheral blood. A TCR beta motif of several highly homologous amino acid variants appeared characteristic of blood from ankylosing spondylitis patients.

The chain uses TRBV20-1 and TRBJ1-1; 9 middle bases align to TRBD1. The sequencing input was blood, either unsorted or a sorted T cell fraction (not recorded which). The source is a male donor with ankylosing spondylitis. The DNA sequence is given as TGCAGTGCTGGTAGTGCGGGACAGGGGAACACTGAAGCTTTCTTT. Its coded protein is CSAGSAGQGNTEAFF.